A selection of T cell receptor beta chains follows, all from one sample in a study of chemoradiotherapy in HPV16-positive cancers. Repertoires were generated with immunoSEQ multiplex PCR, while TCRdb's copy carries only in-frame clones and drops some. This sample has some 6,000 clones; roughly 80% occur once, and the top ten carry about 6%. The material was tumor tissue, obtained from a patient who underwent chemoradiotherapy. Every receptor here comes from a human donor with HPV-associated anogenital cancer. Both conserved end residues are part of each CDR3. A D gene is named only where the DNA matches it firmly. Size values are once, few and many counts, or a class for expanded clones, and some rows have none.

V gene: TRBV6-1
J gene: TRBJ1-5
D gene: NA
clone size: NA
CDR3 protein: CASGHDQPQHF
CDR3 DNA: TGTGCCAGCGGGCACGATCAGCCCCAGCATTTT

V gene: TRBV5-1
J gene: TRBJ2-7
D gene: NA
clone size: NA
CDR3 protein: CASSLAFGRATYEQYF
CDR3 DNA: TGCGCCAGCAGCTTGGCTTTCGGCAGGGCGACCTACGAGCAGTACTTC

V gene: TRBV11-1
J gene: TRBJ2-7
D gene: NA
clone size: NA
CDR3 protein: CASSQRRGGSYEQYF
CDR3 DNA: TGTGCCAGCAGCCAACGCAGGGGAGGTTCCTACGAGCAGTACTTC

V gene: TRBV28
J gene: TRBJ1-1
D gene: TRBD1
clone size: NA
CDR3 protein: CASSPGQGAEAFF
CDR3 DNA: TGTGCCAGCAGTCCTGGACAGGGGGCTGAAGCTTTCTTT

V gene: TRBV7-8
J gene: TRBJ1-1
D gene: NA
clone size: NA
CDR3 protein: CASSLGARNTEAFF
CDR3 DNA: TGTGCCAGCAGCTTAGGGGCCCGGAACACTGAAGCTTTCTTT

V gene: TRBV14
J gene: TRBJ1-2
D gene: NA
clone size: NA
CDR3 protein: CASSQVRDKRGPYTF
CDR3 DNA: TGTGCCAGCAGCCAAGTGAGGGACAAACGTGGGCCATACACCTTC

V gene: TRBV5-1
J gene: TRBJ2-2
D gene: TRBD2
clone size: NA
CDR3 protein: CASSLPASGEGELFF
CDR3 DNA: TGCGCCAGCAGCCTCCCGGCTAGCGGGGAGGGGGAGCTGTTTTTT

V gene: TRBV6-4
J gene: TRBJ2-1
D gene: NA
clone size: NA
CDR3 protein: CASSDGSYNEQFF
CDR3 DNA: TGTGCCAGCAGTGATGGTTCCTACAATGAGCAGTTCTTC

V gene: TRBV14
J gene: TRBJ2-3
D gene: TRBD2
clone size: NA
CDR3 protein: CASSPSGTTNTDTQYF
CDR3 DNA: TGTGCCAGCAGTCCCTCCGGGACTACTAACACAGATACGCAGTATTTT

V gene: TRBV5-1
J gene: TRBJ1-3
D gene: NA
clone size: NA
CDR3 protein: CASSLEVDSGNTIYF
CDR3 DNA: TGCGCCAGCAGCTTGGAGGTAGACTCTGGAAACACCATATATTTT

V gene: TRBV13
J gene: TRBJ1-5
D gene: NA
clone size: once
CDR3 protein: CASSLAPNQPQHF
CDR3 DNA: TGTGCCAGCAGCTTAGCCCCAAATCAGCCCCAGCATTTT

V gene: TRBV9
J gene: TRBJ1-6
D gene: NA
clone size: NA
CDR3 protein: CASSAGPEVSPLHF
CDR3 DNA: TGTGCCAGCAGCGCCGGCCCTGAAGTTTCACCCCTCCACTTT

V gene: TRBV7-9
J gene: TRBJ1-3
D gene: NA
clone size: few
CDR3 protein: CASSLDVNTIYF
CDR3 DNA: TGTGCCAGCAGCCTGGACGTCAACACCATATATTTT

V gene: TRBV5-1
J gene: TRBJ1-3
D gene: NA
clone size: NA
CDR3 protein: CASSLVGRADTIYF
CDR3 DNA: TGCGCCAGCAGCTTGGTGGGTCGAGCAGACACCATATATTTT

V gene: TRBV19
J gene: TRBJ1-5
D gene: NA
clone size: few
CDR3 protein: CASSIPPQTGDQPQHF
CDR3 DNA: TGTGCCAGTAGTATACCGCCCCAGACGGGGGATCAGCCCCAGCATTTT

V gene: TRBV7-9
J gene: TRBJ2-3
D gene: NA
clone size: NA
CDR3 protein: CASSLDWAHTDTQYF
CDR3 DNA: TGTGCCAGCAGCTTAGACTGGGCTCACACAGATACGCAGTATTTT

V gene: TRBV4-2
J gene: TRBJ1-2
D gene: TRBD1
clone size: NA
CDR3 protein: CASSQGSGGLYGYTF
CDR3 DNA: TGTGCCAGCAGCCAAGGGTCAGGGGGACTATATGGCTACACCTTC

V gene: TRBV5-1
J gene: TRBJ2-5
D gene: TRBD2
clone size: NA
CDR3 protein: CASSRRGGREETQYF
CDR3 DNA: TGCGCCAGCAGCCGTCGGGGGGGCCGTGAAGAGACCCAGTACTTC

V gene: TRBV4-1
J gene: TRBJ1-3
D gene: NA
clone size: few
CDR3 protein: CASSQDSAGIFSGNTIYF
CDR3 DNA: TGCGCCAGCAGCCAAGATTCGGCAGGGATATTCTCTGGAAACACCATATATTTT

V gene: TRBV19
J gene: TRBJ2-5
D gene: TRBD1
clone size: NA
CDR3 protein: CASSRTGKRSLQETQYF
CDR3 DNA: TGTGCCAGTAGTAGGACAGGGAAAAGATCCTTACAAGAGACCCAGTACTTC

V gene: TRBV28
J gene: TRBJ1-5
D gene: NA
clone size: NA
CDR3 protein: CASSLLEGIQPQHF
CDR3 DNA: TGTGCCAGCAGTTTATTGGAGGGGATCCAGCCCCAGCATTTT

V gene: TRBV15
J gene: TRBJ2-5
D gene: TRBD2
clone size: NA
CDR3 protein: CATSRGTRGGVSTQYF
CDR3 DNA: TGTGCCACCAGCAGAGGGACGCGGGGGGGGGTCTCAACCCAGTACTTC

V gene: TRBV4-3
J gene: TRBJ2-5
D gene: TRBD1
clone size: NA
CDR3 protein: CASSQDRERTQYF
CDR3 DNA: TGCGCCAGCAGCCAGGACAGGGAGAGGACCCAGTACTTC

V gene: TRBV2
J gene: TRBJ1-2
D gene: TRBD1
clone size: few
CDR3 protein: CASSEGLGQRYGYTF
CDR3 DNA: TGTGCCAGCAGTGAAGGCTTGGGACAGCGTTATGGCTACACCTTC

V gene: TRBV27
J gene: TRBJ2-1
D gene: NA
clone size: NA
CDR3 protein: CASSFLPDSTYNEQFF
CDR3 DNA: TGTGCCAGCAGTTTTTTGCCGGACTCGACTTACAATGAGCAGTTCTTC

V gene: TRBV5-4
J gene: TRBJ1-1
D gene: NA
clone size: NA
CDR3 protein: CASRLGGQNTEAFF
CDR3 DNA: TGTGCCAGCCGGCTAGGGGGTCAGAACACTGAAGCTTTCTTT

V gene: TRBV2
J gene: TRBJ1-4
D gene: TRBD1
clone size: NA
CDR3 protein: CASKGRQGRNEKLFF
CDR3 DNA: TGTGCCAGCAAGGGGAGACAGGGCAGAAATGAAAAACTGTTTTTT

V gene: TRBV19
J gene: TRBJ2-5
D gene: TRBD1
clone size: NA
CDR3 protein: CASSSPGQGPQYF
CDR3 DNA: TGTGCCAGTAGTTCGCCGGGACAGGGTCCCCAGTACTTC

V gene: TRBV6-1
J gene: TRBJ1-4
D gene: TRBD1
clone size: NA
CDR3 protein: CASSGRGRIEKLFF
CDR3 DNA: TGTGCCAGCAGTGGCAGGGGGAGGATTGAAAAACTGTTTTTT

V gene: TRBV19
J gene: TRBJ1-5
D gene: NA
clone size: NA
CDR3 protein: CASSTGGDARPQHF
CDR3 DNA: TGTGCCAGTAGTACCGGAGGGGACGCCAGGCCCCAGCATTTT

V gene: TRBV27
J gene: TRBJ1-1
D gene: NA
clone size: NA
CDR3 protein: CASSLKPFFGTEAFF
CDR3 DNA: TGTGCCAGCAGTCTGAAGCCCTTTTTTGGCACTGAAGCTTTCTTT

V gene: TRBV20-1
J gene: TRBJ2-7
D gene: TRBD1
clone size: NA
CDR3 protein: CSAGQGHEQYF
CDR3 DNA: TGCAGTGCTGGACAGGGACACGAGCAGTACTTC

V gene: TRBV18
J gene: TRBJ1-1
D gene: NA
clone size: once
CDR3 protein: CASSADVSNTEAFF
CDR3 DNA: TGTGCCAGCTCAGCGGACGTCTCGAACACTGAAGCTTTCTTT

V gene: TRBV28
J gene: TRBJ2-7
D gene: NA
clone size: NA
CDR3 protein: CASSGRGAFPYEQYF
CDR3 DNA: TGTGCCAGCAGTGGAAGGGGGGCTTTTCCCTACGAGCAGTACTTC

V gene: TRBV7-9
J gene: TRBJ2-7
D gene: NA
clone size: NA
CDR3 protein: CASSQVWSATYEQYF
CDR3 DNA: TGTGCCAGCAGCCAGGTATGGAGCGCGACCTACGAGCAGTACTTC

V gene: TRBV5-1
J gene: TRBJ1-2
D gene: TRBD1
clone size: NA
CDR3 protein: CASSLWGQGIGYTF
CDR3 DNA: TGCGCCAGCAGCTTGTGGGGACAGGGGATCGGCTACACCTTC

V gene: TRBV4-3
J gene: TRBJ1-1
D gene: NA
clone size: NA
CDR3 protein: CASSQDWAGEEAFF
CDR3 DNA: TGCGCCAGCAGCCAAGATTGGGCAGGCGAGGAAGCTTTCTTT

V gene: TRBV7-3
J gene: TRBJ2-5
D gene: TRBD1
clone size: once
CDR3 protein: CASSLGPPGQGAGETQYF
CDR3 DNA: TGTGCCAGCAGCTTAGGCCCCCCGGGACAGGGGGCTGGAGAGACCCAGTACTTC

V gene: TRBV5-1
J gene: TRBJ2-4
D gene: NA
clone size: NA
CDR3 protein: CASSLRQGALNIQYF
CDR3 DNA: TGCGCCAGCAGCTTGAGGCAGGGAGCCCTAAACATTCAGTACTTC

V gene: TRBV7-2
J gene: TRBJ1-5
D gene: TRBD1
clone size: NA
CDR3 protein: CASSLRGDRELQPQHF
CDR3 DNA: TGTGCCAGCAGCTTACGTGGGGACAGGGAACTTCAGCCCCAGCATTTT

V gene: TRBV19
J gene: TRBJ2-3
D gene: NA
clone size: NA
CDR3 protein: CASSIALTDTQYF
CDR3 DNA: TGTGCCAGTAGTATAGCATTAACAGATACGCAGTATTTT

V gene: TRBV7-2
J gene: TRBJ2-7
D gene: NA
clone size: NA
CDR3 protein: CASSFYEGEQYF
CDR3 DNA: TGTGCCAGCAGCTTTTACGAGGGCGAGCAGTACTTC

V gene: TRBV7-3
J gene: TRBJ1-1
D gene: NA
clone size: NA
CDR3 protein: CASSLSGNTEAFF
CDR3 DNA: TGTGCCAGCAGCTTATCAGGGAACACTGAAGCTTTCTTT

V gene: TRBV27
J gene: TRBJ2-6
D gene: NA
clone size: NA
CDR3 protein: CASRRFSGANVLTF
CDR3 DNA: TGTGCCAGCAGAAGATTCTCTGGGGCCAACGTCCTGACTTTC

V gene: TRBV6-5
J gene: TRBJ1-1
D gene: NA
clone size: once
CDR3 protein: CASSNAMNTEAFF
CDR3 DNA: TGTGCCAGCAGTAACGCTATGAACACTGAAGCTTTCTTT

V gene: TRBV5-4
J gene: TRBJ1-1
D gene: TRBD1
clone size: NA
CDR3 protein: CASSETGGLTEAFF
CDR3 DNA: TGTGCCAGCAGCGAGACAGGGGGCCTCACTGAAGCTTTCTTT

V gene: TRBV28
J gene: TRBJ2-1
D gene: TRBD2
clone size: NA
CDR3 protein: CASSTVWTGTSGGISSYNEQFF
CDR3 DNA: TGTGCCAGCAGCACCGTATGGACCGGGACTAGCGGGGGGATAAGCTCCTACAATGAGCAGTTCTTC

V gene: TRBV27
J gene: TRBJ1-1
D gene: TRBD1
clone size: once
CDR3 protein: CASSLNWDRAEAFF
CDR3 DNA: TGTGCCAGCAGCTTAAACTGGGACAGGGCTGAAGCTTTCTTT

V gene: TRBV9
J gene: TRBJ2-5
D gene: NA
clone size: NA
CDR3 protein: CASSADPGGQETQYF
CDR3 DNA: TGTGCCAGCAGCGCGGACCCCGGGGGGCAGGAGACCCAGTACTTC

V gene: TRBV28
J gene: TRBJ2-7
D gene: NA
clone size: NA
CDR3 protein: CASSFPILAKMTESYEQYF
CDR3 DNA: TGTGCCAGCAGTTTCCCCATTTTGGCAAAGATGACGGAATCCTACGAGCAGTACTTC